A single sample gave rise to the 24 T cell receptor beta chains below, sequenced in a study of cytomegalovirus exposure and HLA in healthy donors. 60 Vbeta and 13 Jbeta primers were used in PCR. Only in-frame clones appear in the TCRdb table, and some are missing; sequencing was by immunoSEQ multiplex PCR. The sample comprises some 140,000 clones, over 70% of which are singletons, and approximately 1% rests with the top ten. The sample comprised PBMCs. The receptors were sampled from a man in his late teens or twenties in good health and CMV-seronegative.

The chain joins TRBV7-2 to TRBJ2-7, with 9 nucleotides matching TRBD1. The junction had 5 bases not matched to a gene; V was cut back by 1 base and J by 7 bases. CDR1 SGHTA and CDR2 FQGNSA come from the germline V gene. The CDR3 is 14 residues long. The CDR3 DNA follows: TGTGCCAGCAGCTTAGACAGGGGGCGGTGTGAGCAGTACTTC. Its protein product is CASSLDRGRCEQYF. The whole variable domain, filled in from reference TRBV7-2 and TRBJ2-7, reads GAGVSQSPSNKVTEKGKDVELRCDPISGHTALYWYRQSLGQGLEFLIYFQGNSAPDKSGLPSDRFSAERTGGSVSTLTIQRTQQEDSAVYLCASSLDRGRCEQYFGPGTRLTVT.

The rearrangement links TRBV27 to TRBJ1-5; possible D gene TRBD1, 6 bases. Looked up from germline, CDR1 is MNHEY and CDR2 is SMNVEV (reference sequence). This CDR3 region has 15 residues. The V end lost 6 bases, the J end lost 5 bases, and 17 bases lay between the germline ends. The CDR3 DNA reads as TGTGCCAGCAGCCCCTCGACAGGTTTGGATCAGCCCCAGCATTTT. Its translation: CASSPSTGLDQPQHF.

Here the CDR3 reads CAWREQGPAASYNSPLHF. The CDR3 DNA sequence: TGTGCCTGGAGGGAACAGGGCCCCGCCGCCTCCTATAATTCACCCCTCCACTTT. V is TRBV30 and J is TRBJ1-6; a possible D gene is TRBD1 (6 bases). The V and J ends lost 3 bases and 0 bases respectively, with 18 bases between them. This CDR3 is 18 amino acids long. The germline gives CDR1 GTSNPN, CDR2 SVGIG (reference sequence).

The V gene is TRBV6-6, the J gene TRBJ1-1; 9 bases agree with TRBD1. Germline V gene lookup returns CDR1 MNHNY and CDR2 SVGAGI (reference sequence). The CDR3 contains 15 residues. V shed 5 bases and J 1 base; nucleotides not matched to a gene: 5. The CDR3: CASSHGQGWNTEAFF. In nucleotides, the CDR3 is TGTGCCAGCAGTCATGGACAGGGGTGGAACACTGAAGCTTTCTTT.

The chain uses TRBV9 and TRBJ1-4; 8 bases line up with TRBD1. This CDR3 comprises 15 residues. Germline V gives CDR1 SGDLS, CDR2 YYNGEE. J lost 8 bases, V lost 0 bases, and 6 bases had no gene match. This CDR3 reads CASSVGDQGAEKLFF. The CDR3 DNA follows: TGTGCCAGCAGCGTAGGGGATCAGGGGGCCGAAAAACTGTTTTTT.

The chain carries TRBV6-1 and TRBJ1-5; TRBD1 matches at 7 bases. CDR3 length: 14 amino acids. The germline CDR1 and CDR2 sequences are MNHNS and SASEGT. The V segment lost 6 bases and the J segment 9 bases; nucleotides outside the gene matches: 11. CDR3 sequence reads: CASSSTDRVVPQHF. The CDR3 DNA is TGTGCCAGCAGCTCCACCGACAGGGTAGTGCCCCAGCATTTT.

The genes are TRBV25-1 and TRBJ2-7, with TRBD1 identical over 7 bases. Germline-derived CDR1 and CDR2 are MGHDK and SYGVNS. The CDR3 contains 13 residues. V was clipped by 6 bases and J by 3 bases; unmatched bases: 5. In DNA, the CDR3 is TGTGCCAGCAGACGGGACAGTAACTACGAGCAGTACTTC. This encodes CASRRDSNYEQYF.

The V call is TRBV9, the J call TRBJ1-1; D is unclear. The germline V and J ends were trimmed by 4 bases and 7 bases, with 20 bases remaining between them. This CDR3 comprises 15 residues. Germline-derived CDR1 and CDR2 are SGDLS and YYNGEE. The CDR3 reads CASSLSVTEGFEAFF. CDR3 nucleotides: TGTGCCAGCAGCCTCTCGGTTACGGAGGGTTTTGAAGCTTTCTTT.

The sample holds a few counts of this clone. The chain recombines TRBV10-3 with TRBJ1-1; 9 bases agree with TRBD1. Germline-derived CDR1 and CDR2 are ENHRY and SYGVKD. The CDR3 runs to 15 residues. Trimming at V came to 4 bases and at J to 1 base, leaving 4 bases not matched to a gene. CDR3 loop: CAISVTTGGNTEAFF. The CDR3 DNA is TGTGCCATCAGTGTGACGACAGGGGGGAACACTGAAGCTTTCTTT.

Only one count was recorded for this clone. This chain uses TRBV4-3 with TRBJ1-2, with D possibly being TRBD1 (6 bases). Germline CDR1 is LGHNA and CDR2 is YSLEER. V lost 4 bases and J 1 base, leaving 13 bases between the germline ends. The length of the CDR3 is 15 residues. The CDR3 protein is CASSRQADSNYGYTF. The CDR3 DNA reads TGCGCCAGCAGCCGCCAAGCGGACAGTAACTATGGCTACACCTTC.

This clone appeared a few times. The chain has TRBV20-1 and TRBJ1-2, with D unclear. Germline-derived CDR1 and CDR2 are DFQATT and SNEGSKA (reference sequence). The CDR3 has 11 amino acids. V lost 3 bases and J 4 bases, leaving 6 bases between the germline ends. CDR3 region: CSASRLYGYTF. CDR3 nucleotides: TGCAGTGCTAGCCGACTCTATGGCTACACCTTC.

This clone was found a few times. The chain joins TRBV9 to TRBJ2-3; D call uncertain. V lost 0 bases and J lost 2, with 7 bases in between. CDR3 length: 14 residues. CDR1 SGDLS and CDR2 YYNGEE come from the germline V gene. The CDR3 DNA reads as TGTGCCAGCAGCGTAGGGCAGGTCACAGATACGCAGTATTTT. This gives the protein CASSVGQVTDTQYF.

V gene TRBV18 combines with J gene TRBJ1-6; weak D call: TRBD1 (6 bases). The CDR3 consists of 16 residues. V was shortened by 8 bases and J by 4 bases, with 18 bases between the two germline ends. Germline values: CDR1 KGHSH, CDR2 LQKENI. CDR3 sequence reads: CASPNNRVLYNSPLHF. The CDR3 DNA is TGTGCCAGCCCAAACAACAGGGTTCTGTATAATTCACCCCTCCACTTT.

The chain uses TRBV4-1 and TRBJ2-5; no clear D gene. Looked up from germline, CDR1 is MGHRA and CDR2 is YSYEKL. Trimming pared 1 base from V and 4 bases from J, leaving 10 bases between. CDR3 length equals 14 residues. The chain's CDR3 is CASSQGLSRETQYF. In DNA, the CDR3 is TGCGCCAGCAGCCAAGGACTGTCCCGAGAGACCCAGTACTTC.

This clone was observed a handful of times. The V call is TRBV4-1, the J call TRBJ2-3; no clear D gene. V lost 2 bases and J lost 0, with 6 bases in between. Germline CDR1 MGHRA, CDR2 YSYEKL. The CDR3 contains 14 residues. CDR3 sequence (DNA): TGCGCCAGCAGCCAATCCCTTAGCACAGATACGCAGTATTTT. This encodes CASSQSLSTDTQYF.

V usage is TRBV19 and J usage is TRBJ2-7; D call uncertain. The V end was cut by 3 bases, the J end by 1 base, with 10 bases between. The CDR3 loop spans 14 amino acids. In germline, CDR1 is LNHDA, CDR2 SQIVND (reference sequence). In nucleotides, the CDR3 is TGTGCCAGTAGTATTCGGTCTCCTTCCTACGAGCAGTACTTC. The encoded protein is CASSIRSPSYEQYF.

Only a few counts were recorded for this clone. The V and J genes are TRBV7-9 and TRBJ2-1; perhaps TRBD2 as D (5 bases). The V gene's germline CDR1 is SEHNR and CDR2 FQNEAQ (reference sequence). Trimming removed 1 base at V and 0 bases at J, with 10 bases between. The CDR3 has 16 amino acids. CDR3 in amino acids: CASSLDGESSYNEQFF. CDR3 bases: TGTGCCAGCAGCTTAGACGGGGAAAGCTCCTACAATGAGCAGTTCTTC.

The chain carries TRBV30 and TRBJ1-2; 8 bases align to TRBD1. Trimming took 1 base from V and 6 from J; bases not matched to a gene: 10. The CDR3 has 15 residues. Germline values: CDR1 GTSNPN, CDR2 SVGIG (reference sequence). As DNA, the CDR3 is TGTGCCTGGAGTGGGAATGGACAGGGATGGAATGGCTACACCTTC. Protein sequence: CAWSGNGQGWNGYTF.

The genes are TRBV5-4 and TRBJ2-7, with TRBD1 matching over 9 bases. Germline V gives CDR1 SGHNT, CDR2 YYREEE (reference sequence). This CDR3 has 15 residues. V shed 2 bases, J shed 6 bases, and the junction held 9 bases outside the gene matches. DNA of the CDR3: TGTGCCAGCAGCTTTCGGGGACAGGGCCACCTCGAGCAGTACTTC. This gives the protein CASSFRGQGHLEQYF.

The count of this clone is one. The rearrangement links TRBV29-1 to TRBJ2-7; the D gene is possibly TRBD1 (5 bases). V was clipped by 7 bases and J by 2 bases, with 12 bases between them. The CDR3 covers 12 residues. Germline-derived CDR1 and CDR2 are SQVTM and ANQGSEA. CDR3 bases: TGCAGCGCCCGGACACTTCCCTACGAGCAGTACTTC. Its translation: CSARTLPYEQYF.

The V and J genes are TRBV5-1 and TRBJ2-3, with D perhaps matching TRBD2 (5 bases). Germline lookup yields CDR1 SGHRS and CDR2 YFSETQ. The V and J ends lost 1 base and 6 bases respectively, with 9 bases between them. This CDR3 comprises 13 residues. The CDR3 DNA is TGCGCCAGCAGCTTGCGGGGAGATGATACGCAGTATTTT. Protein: CASSLRGDDTQYF.

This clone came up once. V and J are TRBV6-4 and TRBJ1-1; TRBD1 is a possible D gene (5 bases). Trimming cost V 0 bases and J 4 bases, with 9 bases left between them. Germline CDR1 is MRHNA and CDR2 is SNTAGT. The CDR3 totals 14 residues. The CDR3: CASSDSDSSTEAFF. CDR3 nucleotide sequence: TGTGCCAGCAGTGACTCCGACAGTTCCACTGAAGCTTTCTTT.

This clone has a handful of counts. The CDR3 DNA reads as TGCGCCAGCAGCCAAGTTGGAGCTAACTATGGCTACACCTTC. It is translated as CASSQVGANYGYTF. V is TRBV4-3 and J is TRBJ1-2; D uncertain. The V end lost 1 base, the J end lost 0 bases, and 6 bases lay between the germline ends. The CDR3 runs to 14 residues. Germline V CDR1 and CDR2: LGHNA, YSLEER.

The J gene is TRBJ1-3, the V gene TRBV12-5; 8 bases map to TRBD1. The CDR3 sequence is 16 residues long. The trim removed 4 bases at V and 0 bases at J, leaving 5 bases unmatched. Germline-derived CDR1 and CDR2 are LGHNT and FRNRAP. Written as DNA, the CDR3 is TGTGCTAGTGGTTCCCCGGGACAGGCCTCTGGAAACACCATATATTTT. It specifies CASGSPGQASGNTIYF.